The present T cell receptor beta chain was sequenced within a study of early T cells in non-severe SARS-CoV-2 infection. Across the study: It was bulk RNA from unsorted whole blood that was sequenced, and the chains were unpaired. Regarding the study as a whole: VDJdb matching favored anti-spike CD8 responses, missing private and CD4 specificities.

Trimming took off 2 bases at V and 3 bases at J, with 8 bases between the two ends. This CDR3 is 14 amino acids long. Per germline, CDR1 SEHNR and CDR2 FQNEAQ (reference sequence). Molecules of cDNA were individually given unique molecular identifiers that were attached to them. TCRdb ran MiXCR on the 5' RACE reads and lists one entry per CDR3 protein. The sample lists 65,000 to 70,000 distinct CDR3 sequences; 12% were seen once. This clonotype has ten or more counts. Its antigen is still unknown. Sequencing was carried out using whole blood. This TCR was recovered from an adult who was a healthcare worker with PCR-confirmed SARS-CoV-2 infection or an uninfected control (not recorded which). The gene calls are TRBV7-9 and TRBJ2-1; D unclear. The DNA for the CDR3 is TGTGCCAGCAGCTTATCAGAAAACTACAATGAGCAGTTCTTC. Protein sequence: CASSLSENYNEQFF.